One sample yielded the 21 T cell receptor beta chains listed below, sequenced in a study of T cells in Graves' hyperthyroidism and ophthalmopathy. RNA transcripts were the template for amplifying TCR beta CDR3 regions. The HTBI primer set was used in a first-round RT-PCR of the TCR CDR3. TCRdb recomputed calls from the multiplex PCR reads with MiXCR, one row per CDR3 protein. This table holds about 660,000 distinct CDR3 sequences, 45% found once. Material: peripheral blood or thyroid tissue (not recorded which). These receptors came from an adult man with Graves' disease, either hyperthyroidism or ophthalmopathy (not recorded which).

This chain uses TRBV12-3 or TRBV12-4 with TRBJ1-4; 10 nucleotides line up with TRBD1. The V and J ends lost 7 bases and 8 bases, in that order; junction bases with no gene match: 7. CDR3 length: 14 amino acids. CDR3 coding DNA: TGTGCCAGCACCCTCGGGACAGGGGTCGAAAAACTGTTTTTT. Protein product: CASTLGTGVEKLFF.

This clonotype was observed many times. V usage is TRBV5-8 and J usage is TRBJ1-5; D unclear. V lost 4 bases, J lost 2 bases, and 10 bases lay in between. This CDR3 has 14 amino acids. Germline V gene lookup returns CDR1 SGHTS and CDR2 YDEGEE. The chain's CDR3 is CASSPAQGNQPQHF. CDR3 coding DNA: TGTGCCAGCAGCCCGGCGCAGGGCAATCAGCCCCAGCATTTT.

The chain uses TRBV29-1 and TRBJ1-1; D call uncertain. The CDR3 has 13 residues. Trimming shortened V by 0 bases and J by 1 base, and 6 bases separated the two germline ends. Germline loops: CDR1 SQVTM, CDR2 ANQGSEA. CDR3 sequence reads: CSVEDRQNTEAFF. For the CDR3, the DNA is TGCAGCGTTGAAGATCGTCAGAACACTGAAGCTTTCTTT.

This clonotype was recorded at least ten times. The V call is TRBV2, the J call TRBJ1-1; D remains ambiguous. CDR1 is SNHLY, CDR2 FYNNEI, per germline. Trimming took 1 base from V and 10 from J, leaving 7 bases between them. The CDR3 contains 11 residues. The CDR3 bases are TGTGCCAGCAGTGAAGAGGCCCGAGCTTTCTTT. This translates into CASSEEARAFF.

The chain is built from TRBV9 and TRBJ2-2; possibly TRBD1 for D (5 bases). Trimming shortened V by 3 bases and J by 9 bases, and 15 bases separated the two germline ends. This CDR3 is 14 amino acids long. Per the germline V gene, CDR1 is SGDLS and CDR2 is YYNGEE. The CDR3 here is CASSAGQGRWELFF. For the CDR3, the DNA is TGTGCCAGCAGCGCCGGGCAGGGAAGATGGGAGCTGTTTTTT.

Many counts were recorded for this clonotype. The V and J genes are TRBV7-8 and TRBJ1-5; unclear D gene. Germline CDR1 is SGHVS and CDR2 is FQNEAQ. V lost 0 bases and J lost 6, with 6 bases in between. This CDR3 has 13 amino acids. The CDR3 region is CASSLAVGQPQHF. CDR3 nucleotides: TGTGCCAGCAGCTTAGCGGTTGGTCAGCCCCAGCATTTT.

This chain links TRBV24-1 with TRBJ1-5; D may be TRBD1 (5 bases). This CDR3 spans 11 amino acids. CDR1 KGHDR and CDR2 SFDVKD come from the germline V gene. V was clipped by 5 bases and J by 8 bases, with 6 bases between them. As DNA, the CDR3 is TGTGCCACCAGTGCGGGGGAGCCCCAGCATTTT. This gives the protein CATSAGEPQHF.

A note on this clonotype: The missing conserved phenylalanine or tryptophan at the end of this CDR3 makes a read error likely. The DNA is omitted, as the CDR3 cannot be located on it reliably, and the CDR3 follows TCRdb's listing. CDR3 sequence: CASSSPDRDV. This chain uses TRBV2 with TRBJ2-5; TRBD1, as called in the table, went unchecked against the DNA. A total of 10 residues make up the CDR3, ends included. Germline assignment: CDR1 SNHLY and CDR2 FYNNEI.

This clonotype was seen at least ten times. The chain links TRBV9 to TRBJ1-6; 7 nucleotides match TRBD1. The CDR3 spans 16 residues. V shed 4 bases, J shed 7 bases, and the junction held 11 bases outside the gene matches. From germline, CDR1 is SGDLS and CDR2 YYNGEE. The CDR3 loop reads CASSSTFKGANSPLHF. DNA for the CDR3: TGTGCCAGCAGCTCCACCTTCAAGGGGGCGAATTCACCCCTCCACTTT.

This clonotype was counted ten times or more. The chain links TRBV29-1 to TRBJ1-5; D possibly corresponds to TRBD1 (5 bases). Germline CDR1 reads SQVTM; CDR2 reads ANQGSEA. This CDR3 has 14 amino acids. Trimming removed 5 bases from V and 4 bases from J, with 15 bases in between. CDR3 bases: TGCAGCGTTCTGAACGGGGACGAGAATCAGCCCCAGCATTTT. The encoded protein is CSVLNGDENQPQHF.

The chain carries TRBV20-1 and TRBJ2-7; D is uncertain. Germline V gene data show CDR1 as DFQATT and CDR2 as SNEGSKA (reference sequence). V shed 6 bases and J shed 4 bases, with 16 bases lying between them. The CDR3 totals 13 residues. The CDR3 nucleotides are TGCAGTGCCCGCGAGGCGCCCAAATACGAGCAGTACTTC. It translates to CSAREAPKYEQYF.

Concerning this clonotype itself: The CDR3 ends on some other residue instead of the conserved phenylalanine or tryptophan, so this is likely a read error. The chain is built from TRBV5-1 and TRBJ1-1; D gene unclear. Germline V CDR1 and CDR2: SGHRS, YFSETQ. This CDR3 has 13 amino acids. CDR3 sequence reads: CASSLDSNAEAFL. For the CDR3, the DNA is TGCGCCAGCAGCTTGGATTCGAACGCTGAAGCTTTCCTT.

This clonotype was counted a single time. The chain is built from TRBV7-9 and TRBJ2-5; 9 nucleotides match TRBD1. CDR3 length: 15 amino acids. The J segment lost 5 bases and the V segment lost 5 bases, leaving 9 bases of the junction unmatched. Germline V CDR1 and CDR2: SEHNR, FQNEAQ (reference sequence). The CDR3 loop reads CASSPRDRAAETQYF. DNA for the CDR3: TGTGCCAGCAGCCCGCGGGACAGGGCGGCGGAGACCCAGTACTTC.

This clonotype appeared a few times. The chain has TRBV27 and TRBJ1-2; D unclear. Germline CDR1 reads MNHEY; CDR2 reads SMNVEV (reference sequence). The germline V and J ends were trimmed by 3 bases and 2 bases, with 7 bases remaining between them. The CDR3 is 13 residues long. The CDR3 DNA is TGTGCCAGCAGTTTCATAGGGAACTATGGCTACACCTTC. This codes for CASSFIGNYGYTF.

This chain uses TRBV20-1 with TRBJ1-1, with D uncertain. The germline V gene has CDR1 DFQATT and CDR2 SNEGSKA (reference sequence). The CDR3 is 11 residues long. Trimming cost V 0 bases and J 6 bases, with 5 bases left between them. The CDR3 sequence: CSAREGSEAFF. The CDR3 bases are TGCAGTGCTAGAGAGGGATCTGAAGCTTTCTTT.

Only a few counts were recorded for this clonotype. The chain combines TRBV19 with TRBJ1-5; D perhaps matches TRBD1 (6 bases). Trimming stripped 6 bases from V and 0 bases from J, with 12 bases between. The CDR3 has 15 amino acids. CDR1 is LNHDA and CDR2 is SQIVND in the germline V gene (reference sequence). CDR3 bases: TGTGCCAGTAGGGACAGAGAATATAGCAATCAGCCCCAGCATTTT. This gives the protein CASRDREYSNQPQHF.

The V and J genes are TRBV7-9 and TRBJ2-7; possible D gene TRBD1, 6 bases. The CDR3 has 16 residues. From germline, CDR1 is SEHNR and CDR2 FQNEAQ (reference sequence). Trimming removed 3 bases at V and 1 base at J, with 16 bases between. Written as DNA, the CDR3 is TGTGCCAGCAGCTTTTTGGGGGCCACCGGGTCCTACGAGCAGTACTTC. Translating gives CASSFLGATGSYEQYF.

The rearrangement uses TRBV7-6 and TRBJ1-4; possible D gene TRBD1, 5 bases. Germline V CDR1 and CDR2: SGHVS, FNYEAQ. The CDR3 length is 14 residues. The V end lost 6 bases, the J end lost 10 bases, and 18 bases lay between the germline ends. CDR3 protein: CASSYNERGGKLFF. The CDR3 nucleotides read TGTGCCAGCAGTTACAACGAGCGGGGGGGAAAACTGTTTTTT.

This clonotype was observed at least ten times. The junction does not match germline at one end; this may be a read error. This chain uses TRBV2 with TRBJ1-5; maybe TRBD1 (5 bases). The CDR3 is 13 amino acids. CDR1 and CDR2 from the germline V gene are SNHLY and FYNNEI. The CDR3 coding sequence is TGTGCGAGCAAGGGGCCACTAAATCAGCCCCAGCATTTT. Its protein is CASKGPLNQPQHF.

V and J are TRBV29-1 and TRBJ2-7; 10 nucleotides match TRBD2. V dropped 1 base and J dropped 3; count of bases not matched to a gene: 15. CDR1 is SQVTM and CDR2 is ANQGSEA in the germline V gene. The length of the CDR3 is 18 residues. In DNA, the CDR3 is TGCAGCGTTGAAGGGCTAGCGGGAGCCGGGACAGGCCTCTACGAGCAGTACTTC. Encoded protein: CSVEGLAGAGTGLYEQYF.

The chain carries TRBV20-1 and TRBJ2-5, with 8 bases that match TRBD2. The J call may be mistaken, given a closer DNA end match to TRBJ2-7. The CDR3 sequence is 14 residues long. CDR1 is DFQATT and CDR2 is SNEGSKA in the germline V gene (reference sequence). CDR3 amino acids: CSAREAGANYEQYF. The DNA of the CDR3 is TGCAGTGCTAGGGAAGCGGGAGCTAATTACGAGCAGTACTTC.